Shown below are 24 T cell receptor beta chains from a single sample sequenced in a study of shared clonotypes between healthy human individuals. CD45RO-negative, CCR7-selected cells formed the naive CD8 fraction, which excluded terminally differentiated effector memory CD45RA+ cells. Profiled with immunoSEQ multiplex PCR; TCRdb holds only in-frame clones, not every one. The data hold roughly 2,000,000 clones, with approximately 92% observed a single time. The sequencing sample was made of naive CD8+ T cells from PBMCs. These receptors originate from a man between 18 and 35 years old in good health. Some clones in this sample may be carry-over from other donors' samples.

The chain joins TRBV28 to TRBJ1-1, with D perhaps TRBD1 (5 bases). The CDR3 is made up of 15 amino acids. Germline-derived CDR1 and CDR2 are MDHEN and SYDVKM. The germline V and J ends were trimmed by 5 bases and 2 bases, with 15 bases remaining between them. The DNA for the CDR3 is TGTGCCAGCAGTCTTCCGATAAGGGGTAACACTGAAGCTTTCTTT. Encoded protein: CASSLPIRGNTEAFF.

This chain uses TRBV27 with TRBJ2-7, with D possibly being TRBD1 (6 bases). Germline assignment: CDR1 MNHEY and CDR2 SMNVEV (reference sequence). This CDR3 has 14 residues. The V end was cut by 3 bases, the J end by 3 bases, with 12 bases between. The CDR3 DNA reads as TGTGCCAGCAGTTTTATCGCGACAGGCTACGAGCAGTACTTC. Its protein product is CASSFIATGYEQYF.

This chain connects TRBV29-1 to TRBJ2-7; 14 bases line up with TRBD2. The CDR3 loop spans 15 amino acids. J gave up 6 bases and V 4 bases, and 8 bases lay outside the gene matches. From germline, CDR1 is SQVTM and CDR2 ANQGSEA. The CDR3 sequence is CSVVGLAGGVGEQYF. In DNA, the CDR3 is TGCAGCGTTGTCGGACTAGCGGGAGGTGTGGGCGAGCAGTACTTC.

This chain uses TRBV4-1 with TRBJ2-3; tentative D call: TRBD2 (5 bases). V was pared by 0 bases and J by 0 bases, with 10 bases between. The CDR3 consists of 16 residues. CDR1 and CDR2 (germline): MGHRA, YSYEKL. CDR3 sequence reads: CASSQDSVSSTDTQYF. CDR3 coding DNA: TGCGCCAGCAGCCAAGATAGCGTCTCTAGCACAGATACGCAGTATTTT.

The rearrangement uses TRBV28 and TRBJ2-7, with 7 bases that match TRBD2. The CDR3 is made up of 17 amino acids. V lost 5 bases to trimming and J lost 4 bases; unmatched junction nucleotides: 17. Looked up from germline, CDR1 is MDHEN and CDR2 is SYDVKM. CDR3: CASSTPQRREPLYEQYF. CDR3 DNA sequence: TGTGCCAGCAGTACCCCTCAGCGGCGGGAGCCCCTGTACGAGCAGTACTTC.

DNA for the CDR3: TGCGCCAGCAGCCAGGGCCAGGGAGATGGGGAGCAGTACTTC. This gives the protein CASSQGQGDGEQYF. The chain couples TRBV4-3 to TRBJ2-7; D tentatively fits TRBD1 or TRBD2 (5 bases each). V dropped 3 bases and J dropped 7 bases, with 16 bases sitting between them. CDR3 length: 14 amino acids. Germline V CDR1 and CDR2: LGHNA, YSLEER.

The chain couples TRBV9 to TRBJ1-1, with D possibly being TRBD1 (6 bases). The germline V gene has CDR1 SGDLS and CDR2 YYNGEE. V was trimmed by 0 bases and J by 1 base, leaving 10 bases between them. The CDR3 has 15 residues. The CDR3 region is CASSVDGTPNTEAFF. DNA for the CDR3: TGTGCCAGCAGCGTAGATGGGACACCGAACACTGAAGCTTTCTTT.

This chain links TRBV28 with TRBJ2-3; 8 positions match TRBD2. The CDR3 is 15 amino acids. In germline, CDR1 is MDHEN, CDR2 SYDVKM. With V trimmed by 3 bases and J by 2 bases, 4 bases remained unmatched. CDR3: CASSLVLADTDTQYF. CDR3 in DNA: TGTGCCAGCAGTTTGGTACTAGCGGACACAGATACGCAGTATTTT.

This CDR3 reads CASTTVGGLAAEQFF. DNA of the CDR3: TGTGCCAGCACCACTGTGGGGGGACTAGCGGCTGAGCAGTTCTTC. This chain connects TRBV7-9 to TRBJ2-1; 11 positions agree with TRBD2. V lost 7 bases, J lost 9 bases, and 11 bases stayed unmatched. CDR1 is SEHNR, CDR2 FQNEAQ, per germline (reference sequence). The CDR3 extends over 15 amino acids.

Comments on this clone: Other DNA sequences within the sample encode an identical CDR3. V is TRBV11-2 and J is TRBJ2-7, with D tentatively TRBD1 (6 bases). Trimming shortened V by 3 bases and J by 3 bases, and 9 bases separated the two germline ends. The CDR3 consists of 13 residues. Germline V gene sequence: CDR1 SGHAT, CDR2 FQNNGV. CDR3 sequence (DNA): TGTGCCAGCAGCTTGGCCAGGGGCTACGAGCAGTACTTC. This encodes CASSLARGYEQYF.

V usage is TRBV11-3 and J usage is TRBJ2-1; D ambiguous. The V end lost 1 base, the J end lost 6 bases, and 10 bases lay between the germline ends. In germline, CDR1 is SGHNT, CDR2 YENEEA. CDR3 length equals 14 residues. CDR3 residues: CASSLGSMTNEQFF. CDR3 in DNA: TGTGCCAGCAGCTTAGGCAGTATGACCAATGAGCAGTTCTTC.

The CDR3 DNA sequence: TGTGCCAGCAGCTTGGGCTACTACGAGCAGTACTTC. It encodes CASSLGYYEQYF. This chain links TRBV5-4 with TRBJ2-7, with no clear D. The CDR3 loop spans 12 amino acids. V was pared by 0 bases and J by 3 bases, with 4 bases between. From germline, CDR1 is SGHNT and CDR2 YYREEE (reference sequence). The full variable domain, with the rest looked up from reference TRBV5-4 and TRBJ2-7, is ETGVTQSPTHLIKTRGQQVTLRCSSQSGHNTVSWYQQALGQGPQFIFQYYREEENGRGNFPPRFSGLQFPNYSSELNVNALELDDSALYLCASSLGYYEQYFGPGTRLTVT.

This chain links TRBV9 with TRBJ1-1; no reliable D call. CDR1 is SGDLS and CDR2 is YYNGEE in the germline V gene. The CDR3 runs 16 residues. Trimming cost V 3 bases and J 0 bases, with 15 bases left between them. The CDR3 reads CASSATSGPVNTEAFF. In nucleotides, the CDR3 is TGTGCCAGCAGCGCGACTTCTGGACCGGTGAACACTGAAGCTTTCTTT.

The chain recombines TRBV11-2 with TRBJ1-3; D is perhaps TRBD1 (5 bases). The CDR3 totals 14 residues. V lost 1 base and J lost 8, with 12 bases in between. Germline CDR1 is SGHAT and CDR2 is FQNNGV. CDR3 sequence: CASSLAGPRDTIYF. CDR3 DNA sequence: TGTGCCAGCAGCTTAGCAGGGCCCAGGGACACCATATATTTT.

For this clone: This same CDR3 is encoded by further DNA sequences in the sample. The V and J genes are TRBV28 and TRBJ2-7; D might be TRBD2 (6 bases). V shed 3 bases and J shed 1 base, with 10 bases lying between them. Germline CDR1 is MDHEN and CDR2 is SYDVKM. The CDR3 sequence is 14 residues long. The CDR3 protein is CASSLEGGSYEQYF. CDR3 nucleotide sequence: TGTGCCAGCAGTTTGGAGGGTGGTTCCTACGAGCAGTACTTC.

CDR3 DNA: TGCGCCAGCAGCCAAGATCTGGGCTTTTCCTACGAGCAGTACTTC. Its translation is CASSQDLGFSYEQYF. This chain joins TRBV4-3 and TRBJ2-7; no firm D call. V lost 0 bases, J lost 1 base, and 10 bases lay in between. The CDR3 totals 15 residues. Per germline, CDR1 LGHNA and CDR2 YSLEER.

This sequence joins TRBV5-1 and TRBJ2-7; D remains unclear. The CDR3 length is 15 residues. The germline gives CDR1 SGHRS, CDR2 YFSETQ. V dropped 0 bases and J dropped 5 bases, with 15 bases sitting between them. CDR3: CASSLAARSRDEQYF. The CDR3 coding sequence is TGCGCCAGCAGCTTGGCGGCTCGATCTCGGGACGAGCAGTACTTC.

This clone was seen a handful of times. V and J are TRBV5-4 and TRBJ2-7; D might be TRBD2 (5 bases). This CDR3 has 13 amino acids. CDR1 SGHNT and CDR2 YYREEE come from the germline V gene (reference sequence). V dropped 2 bases and J dropped 4 bases, with 10 bases sitting between them. The CDR3: CASSFGVLYEQYF. Written as DNA, the CDR3 is TGTGCCAGCAGCTTCGGGGTGTTATACGAGCAGTACTTC.

The CDR3 DNA reads as TGTGCCAGCACCCAAGGGTCTAACTATGGCTACACCTTC. Protein: CASTQGSNYGYTF. V gene TRBV11-2 combines with J gene TRBJ1-2; no reliable D call. The CDR3 contains 13 residues. Germline CDR1 and CDR2: SGHAT and FQNNGV. Trimming pared 7 bases from V and 0 bases from J, leaving 9 bases between.

The V gene is TRBV27, the J gene TRBJ2-2, with D perhaps TRBD2 (6 bases). The CDR3 length is 15 residues. The germline V gene has CDR1 MNHEY and CDR2 SMNVEV (reference sequence). V lost 7 bases and J lost 3, with 15 bases in between. Here the CDR3 reads CASKGQEGYTGELFF. The CDR3 nucleotides read TGTGCCAGCAAGGGGCAGGAGGGGTACACCGGGGAGCTGTTTTTT.

Of note for this clone: The sample has other DNA sequences that encode this CDR3 too. This rearrangement joins TRBV9 to TRBJ1-5; D remains ambiguous. CDR1 SGDLS and CDR2 YYNGEE come from the germline V gene. V lost 1 base and J lost 4, with 6 bases in between. The CDR3 consists of 13 residues. The CDR3, as DNA: TGTGCCAGCAGCGTAAGTAGTAATCAGCCCCAGCATTTT. It yields the protein CASSVSSNQPQHF.

Points on this clone: The sample contains more than one DNA sequence encoding this CDR3. The chain has TRBV28 and TRBJ1-1; the D is unclear. V was shortened by 3 bases and J by 5 bases, with 7 bases between the two germline ends. Germline assignment: CDR1 MDHEN and CDR2 SYDVKM. The CDR3 runs 12 residues. The CDR3 is CASSFGVTEAFF. Here the CDR3 DNA reads TGTGCCAGCAGTTTCGGGGTGACTGAAGCTTTCTTT.

This chain links TRBV10-2 with TRBJ2-6; the D gene is possibly TRBD1 (6 bases). This CDR3 contains 17 residues. The germline gives CDR1 WSHSY, CDR2 SAAADI. V lost 4 bases to trimming and J lost 0 bases, with 13 bases between them. DNA for the CDR3: TGCGCCAGCAGTGGACAGGCAAAGAGCTCTGGGGCCAACGTCCTGACTTTC. Translated, it gives CASSGQAKSSGANVLTF.

The chain is built from TRBV9 and TRBJ2-6; D not certain. The germline CDR1 and CDR2 sequences are SGDLS and YYNGEE. This CDR3 has 16 amino acids. The V end lost 3 bases, the J end lost 1 base, and 11 bases lay between the germline ends. CDR3 region: CASSAPRTSGANVLTF. The CDR3 DNA follows: TGTGCCAGCAGCGCCCCGCGAACTTCTGGGGCCAACGTCCTGACTTTC.